This T cell receptor beta chain was sequenced in a study of beta chain features in type 1 diabetes. cDNA synthesis used the whole RNA isolate, giving expressed TCRB sequences. Using immunoSEQ multiplex PCR, the repertoire was profiled, and TCRdb retains in-frame clones only, with some absent. This repertoire shows just over 450,000 clones, around 28% found once; its top ten account for around 0.065%. The CDR3 loop spans 16 amino acids. V lost 0 bases, J lost 0 bases, and 6 bases lay in between. Germline loops: CDR1 ENHRY, CDR2 SYGVKD. Sequencing input: naive CD4+ T cells from blood. The TCR sequence derives from a man aged 18-30 years in good health. The V gene is TRBV10-3, the J gene TRBJ2-6, with a weak D call TRBD2 (5 bases). The CDR3 loop is CAISESGLSGANVLTF. In nucleotides, the CDR3 is TGTGCCATCAGTGAGTCTGGACTCTCTGGGGCCAACGTCCTGACTTTC.